The entry below gives a single T cell receptor beta chain sequence along with its context. Its target antigen remains unknown. No base quality information exists; no much larger clone differs at one position. The TCR beta CDR3 regions were amplified from the RNA transcripts. The TCR CDR3 was subjected to a first round of RT-PCR using the HTBI primer set and the Qiagen OneStep RT-PCR kit. Libraries were constructed in a second round of multiplex PCR, after which size selection and purification were performed. Paired-end sequencing of the libraries was performed with 100 bp reads on an Illumina HiSeq2000. The study's processing was this. SOAPnuke was used to process the raw data, throwing out any read that contained adapters or uncalled bases, had a mean Phred below 15, or lacked an exact constant-primer or identifier match. COPE v1.2.5 was used to merge the high-quality paired reads, and each unique nucleotide sequence was defined as a clonotype. MiTCR v1.1 was used to align clonotypes to the IMGT TRBV, TRBD and TRBJ reference segments. Only V-J combinations with frequency above 0.0001, covering about 99% of repertoires, were analysed. A TCS score was defined as the ratio between F50 (clonal expansion) and ExV (chaos), using BLOSUM62-based TCRdist between CDR3 peptides within each V-J. Welch's t-statistics and random forest reduced 500 to 650 V-J features to 13, which were used in a naive Bayes classifier (R e1071). The public reads were quality trimmed at Q25 with fastp and then assembled into clones with MiXCR by TCRdb, keeping productive beta chains. Under each unique CDR3 protein, matching rows form one entry showing the most common genes and DNA. The V and J calls and clone size are TCRdb's, not the authors'. This sample holds approximately 410,000 distinct CDR3 sequences; roughly 13% were observed only once. More than 4.5% of the sample comes from the top ten.

Stable Graves' hyperthyroidism was defined as no progression to ophthalmopathy during 18 months of follow-up. Hyperthyroidism patients were aged 18 to 65 years and newly diagnosed, with disease duration of less than 2 months. Patients with uncontrolled infections, other autoimmune diseases, pregnancy or lactation were excluded. Clinical symptoms, serum thyroxine and TRAb, thyroid ultrasound, and orbital computed tomography formed the basis for the diagnoses. Ficoll-Paque density gradient centrifugation was used to isolate PBMCs from around 9.1 ml of fresh peripheral blood. Trizol reagent was used to extract total RNA, and RNA quality was then checked on an Agilent 2100 Bioanalyzer. The CDR3 runs 16 amino acids, cysteine and phenylalanine included. CDR3 DNA only is kept here, 48 bases in frame from base 1. V is trimmed back by 4 bases and J by 4 bases, and the junction contains 10 bases that no gene match accounts for. CDR1 MGHRA and CDR2 YSYEKL were looked up in the germline V gene.

The data stem from a study of T cells in Graves' hyperthyroidism and ophthalmopathy (dated by TCRdb to the late 2010s). Study-level background: Peripheral blood was collected at initial diagnosis, before any treatment. To identify distinguishing TCR V-J signatures, a discovery cohort of about 95 patients was used, comprising some 45 with Graves' ophthalmopathy and around 57 with stable Graves' hyperthyroidism. Prospective prediction of ophthalmopathy was tested in an independent validation cohort consisting of 18 to 20 hyperthyroidism patients and about 17 patients who later progressed to ophthalmopathy. For training and testing, the 100 or so patients in the discovery cohort were randomly divided in a 7:3 ratio. Thyroid tissue and blood T-cell repertoires from six Graves' hyperthyroidism patients were also compared in the study. After sampling, hyperthyroidism patients received methimazole starting at 30 mg daily, and ophthalmopathy patients received high-dose intravenous methylprednisolone. TCR Vbeta CDR3 sequencing of around 130 peripheral blood samples (roughly 43 ophthalmopathy, about 74 hyperthyroidism and approximately 17 progressor patients) is reported in the paper.

Points the paper makes about the study in general: No statistical method was used to fix the sample size in advance, and group allocation was not hidden from the investigators. Most expanded thyroid clonotypes (frequency above 0.001) were also detected in blood, suggesting blood repertoires may reflect thyroid immune responses. During validation, the model predicted progression to ophthalmopathy a median of around 6 months ahead of onset, with 70.59% sensitivity and more than 72% specificity. Ophthalmopathy was separated from stable hyperthyroidism by a 13 V-J signature model, with just over 85% sensitivity and about 81% specificity obtained in cross-validation and 80%/75% obtained in testing.

The clonotype originates from a woman between 18 and 30 years old with Graves' hyperthyroidism. Recombination linked TRBV4-1 to TRBJ2-3; 8 central nucleotides agree with TRBD2. Sequenced sample: blood. The sequenced DNA is TGCGCCAGCAGCCCGGGGGGGCAGACAAGGGCAGATACGCAGTATTTT. This sequence encodes CASSPGGQTRADTQYF.